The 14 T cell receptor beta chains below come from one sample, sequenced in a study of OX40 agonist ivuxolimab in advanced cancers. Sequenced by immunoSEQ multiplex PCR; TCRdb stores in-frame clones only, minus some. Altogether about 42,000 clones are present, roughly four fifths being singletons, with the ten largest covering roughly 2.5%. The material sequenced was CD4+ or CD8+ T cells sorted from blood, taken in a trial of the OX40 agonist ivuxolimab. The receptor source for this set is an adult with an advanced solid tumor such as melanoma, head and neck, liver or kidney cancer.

The CDR3 DNA follows: TGCGCCAGCAGCGCGACCGGGACCCATGAGCAGTTCTTC. This gives the protein CASSATGTHEQFF. The V call is TRBV5-1, the J call TRBJ2-1; D could derive from TRBD1 or TRBD2 (5 bases each). V was pared by 4 bases and J by 8 bases, with 13 bases between. The CDR3 length is 13 residues. The V gene's germline CDR1 is SGHRS and CDR2 YFSETQ.

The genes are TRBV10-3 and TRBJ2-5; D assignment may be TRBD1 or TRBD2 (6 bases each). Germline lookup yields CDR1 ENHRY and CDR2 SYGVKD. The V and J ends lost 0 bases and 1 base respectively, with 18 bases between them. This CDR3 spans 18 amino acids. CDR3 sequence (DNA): TGTGCCATCAGTGAGTCCCGACCCCCGGAGGGGGGCCAAGAGACCCAGTACTTC. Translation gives CAISESRPPEGGQETQYF.

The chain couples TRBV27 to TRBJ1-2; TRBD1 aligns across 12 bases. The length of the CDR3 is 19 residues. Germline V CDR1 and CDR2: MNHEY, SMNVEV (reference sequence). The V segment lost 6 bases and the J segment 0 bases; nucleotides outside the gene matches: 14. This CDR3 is CASRRDRGRDKPTNYGYTF. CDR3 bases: TGTGCCAGCAGAAGGGACAGGGGGCGAGATAAACCCACTAACTATGGCTACACCTTC.

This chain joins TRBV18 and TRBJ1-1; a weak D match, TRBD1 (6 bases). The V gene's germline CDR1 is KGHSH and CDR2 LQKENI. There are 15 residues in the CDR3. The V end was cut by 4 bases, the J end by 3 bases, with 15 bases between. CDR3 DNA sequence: TGTGCCAGCTCACACGAACGGGGGCGGGACACTGAAGCTTTCTTT. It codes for CASSHERGRDTEAFF.

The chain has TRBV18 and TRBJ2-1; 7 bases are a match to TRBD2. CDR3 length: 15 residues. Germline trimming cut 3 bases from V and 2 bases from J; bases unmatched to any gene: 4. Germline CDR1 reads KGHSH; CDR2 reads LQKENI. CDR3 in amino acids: CASSPSSGTYNEQFF. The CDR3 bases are TGTGCCAGCTCACCGTCCAGCGGGACCTACAATGAGCAGTTCTTC.

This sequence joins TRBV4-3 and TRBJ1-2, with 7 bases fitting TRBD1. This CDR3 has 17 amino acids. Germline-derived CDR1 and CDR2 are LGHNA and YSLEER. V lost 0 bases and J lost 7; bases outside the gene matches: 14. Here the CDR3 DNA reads TGCGCCAGCAGCCAAGATAGACAGGGTGAATTTATACGTGGCTACACCTTC. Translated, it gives CASSQDRQGEFIRGYTF.

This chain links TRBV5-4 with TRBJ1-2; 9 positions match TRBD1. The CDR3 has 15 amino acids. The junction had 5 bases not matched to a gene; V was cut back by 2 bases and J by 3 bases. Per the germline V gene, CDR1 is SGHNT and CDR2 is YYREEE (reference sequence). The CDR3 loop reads CASSFWTGADYGYTF. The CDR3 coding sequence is TGTGCCAGCAGCTTCTGGACAGGGGCGGACTATGGCTACACCTTC.

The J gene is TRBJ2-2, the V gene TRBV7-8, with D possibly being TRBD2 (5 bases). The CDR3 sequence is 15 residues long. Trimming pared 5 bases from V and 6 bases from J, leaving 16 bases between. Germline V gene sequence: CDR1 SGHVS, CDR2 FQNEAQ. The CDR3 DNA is TGTGCCAGCAGCCGACTTAGCAGAGGGCCCGGGGAGCTGTTTTTT. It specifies CASSRLSRGPGELFF.

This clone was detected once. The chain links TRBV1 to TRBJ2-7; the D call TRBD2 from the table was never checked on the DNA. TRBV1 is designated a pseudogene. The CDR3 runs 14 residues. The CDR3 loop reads CTSSQRTSAYEQYV. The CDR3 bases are TGCACCAGCAGCCAAAGGACTAGCGCCTACGAGCAGTACGTC.

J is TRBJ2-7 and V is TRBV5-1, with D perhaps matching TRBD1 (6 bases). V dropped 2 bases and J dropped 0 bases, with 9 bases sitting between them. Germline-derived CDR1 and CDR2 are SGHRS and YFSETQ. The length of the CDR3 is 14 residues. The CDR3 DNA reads TGCGCCAGCAGCTTTCAGGGGATCTCCTACGAGCAGTACTTC. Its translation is CASSFQGISYEQYF.

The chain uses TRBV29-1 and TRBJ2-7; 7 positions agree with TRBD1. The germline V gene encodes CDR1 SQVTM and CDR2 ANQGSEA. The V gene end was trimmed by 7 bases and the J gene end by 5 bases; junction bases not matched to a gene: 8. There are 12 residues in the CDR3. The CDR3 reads CSGQNRGDEQYF. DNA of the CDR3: TGCAGCGGACAGAACAGGGGTGACGAGCAGTACTTC.

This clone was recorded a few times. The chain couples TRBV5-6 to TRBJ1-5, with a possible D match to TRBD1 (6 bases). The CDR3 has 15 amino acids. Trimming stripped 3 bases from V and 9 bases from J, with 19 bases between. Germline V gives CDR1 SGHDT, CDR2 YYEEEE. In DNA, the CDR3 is TGTGCCAGCAGCTCCACGAGGGGGGTAAGCAGGCCCCAGCATTTT. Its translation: CASSSTRGVSRPQHF. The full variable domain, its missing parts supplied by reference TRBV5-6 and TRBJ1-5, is DAGVTQSPTHLIKTRGQQVTLRCSPKSGHDTVSWYQQALGQGPQFIFQYYEEEERQRGNFPDRFSGHQFPNYSSELNVNALLLGDSALYLCASSSTRGVSRPQHFGDGTRLSIL.

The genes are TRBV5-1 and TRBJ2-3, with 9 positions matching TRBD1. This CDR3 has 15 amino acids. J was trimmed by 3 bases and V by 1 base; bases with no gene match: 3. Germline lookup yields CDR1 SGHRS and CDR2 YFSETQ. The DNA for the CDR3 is TGCGCCAGCAGCTTGTCGGGACAGGGAACAGATACGCAGTATTTT. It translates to CASSLSGQGTDTQYF.

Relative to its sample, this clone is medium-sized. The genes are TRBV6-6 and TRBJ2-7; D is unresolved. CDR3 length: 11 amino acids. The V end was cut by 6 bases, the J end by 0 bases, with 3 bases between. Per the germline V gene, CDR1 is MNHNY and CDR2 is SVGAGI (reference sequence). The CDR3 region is CASRDSYEQYV. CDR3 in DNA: TGTGCCAGCAGGGACTCCTACGAGCAGTACGTC.